This T cell receptor (beta chain) derives from a study of blood T cell repertoires in COVID-19. Generated by immunoSEQ multiplex PCR, the TCRdb table keeps only in-frame clones and is missing some. The sample yields some 83,000 clones, 72% seen once. The CDR3 consists of 15 residues. The V gene lost 6 bases and the J gene lost 0 bases, with 12 bases spanning the gap. Germline CDR1 is MRHNA and CDR2 is SNTAGT. This chain joins TRBV6-4 and TRBJ2-1; no clear D gene. This TCR derives from a woman older than 75 with acute or convalescent COVID-19. The specimen was peripheral blood. CDR3 nucleotides: TGTGCCAGCAGGAGCCTTTCCGGCTCCTACAATGAGCAGTTCTTC. Translated: CASRSLSGSYNEQFF.